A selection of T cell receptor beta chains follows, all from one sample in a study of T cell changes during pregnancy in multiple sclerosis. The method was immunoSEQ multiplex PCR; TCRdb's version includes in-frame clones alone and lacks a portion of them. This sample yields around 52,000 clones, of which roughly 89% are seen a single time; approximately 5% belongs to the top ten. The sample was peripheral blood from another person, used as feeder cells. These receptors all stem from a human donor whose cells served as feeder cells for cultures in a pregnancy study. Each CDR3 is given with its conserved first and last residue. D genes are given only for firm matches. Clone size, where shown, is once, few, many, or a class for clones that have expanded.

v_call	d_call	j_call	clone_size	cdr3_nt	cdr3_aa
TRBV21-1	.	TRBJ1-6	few	TGTGCCAGCAGCAAAGTGTGCAGGGTGTGCTCACCCCTCCACTTT	CASSKVCRVCSPLHF
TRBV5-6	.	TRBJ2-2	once	TGTGCCAGCAGCCCCGCCGGGACGGTGAACACCGGGGAGCTGTTTTTT	CASSPAGTVNTGELFF
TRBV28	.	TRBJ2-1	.	TGTGCCAGCAGTCCACCAGGGGAATCTTACAATGAGCAGTTCTTC	CASSPPGESYNEQFF
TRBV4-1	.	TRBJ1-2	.	TGCGCCAGCAGCCAACCCGCCAACTATGGCTACACCTTC	CASSQPANYGYTF
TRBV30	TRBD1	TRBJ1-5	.	TGTGCCTGGAGCCGGGACAGCGGCAATCAGCCCCAGCATTTT	CAWSRDSGNQPQHF
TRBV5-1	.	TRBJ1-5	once	TGCGCCAGCAGCTTGGAGGCAGATAGCAATCAGCCCCAGCATTTT	CASSLEADSNQPQHF
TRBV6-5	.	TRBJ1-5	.	TGTGCCAGCAGGCCCAGGGTGAACCAGCCCCAGCATTTT	CASRPRVNQPQHF
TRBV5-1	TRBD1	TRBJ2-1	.	TGCGCCAGCAGCGTAGCCGGGACAGGGGGAAATGAGCAGTTCTTC	CASSVAGTGGNEQFF
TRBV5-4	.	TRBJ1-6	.	TGTGCCAGCAGCCCAGGGACGGGTAATTCACCCCTCCACTTT	CASSPGTGNSPLHF
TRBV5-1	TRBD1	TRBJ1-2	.	TGCGCCAGCAGCTTGGCCCAGACAGGGTACTATGGCTACACCTTC	CASSLAQTGYYGYTF
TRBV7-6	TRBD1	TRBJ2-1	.	TGTGCCAGCAGCCCGACCAGGGGGGAGCAGTTCTTC	CASSPTRGEQFF
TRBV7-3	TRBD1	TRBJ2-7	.	TGTGCCAGCAGCTTAGCGAACCAGGGGGCTCGACGGATATACGAGCAGTACTTC	CASSLANQGARRIYEQYF
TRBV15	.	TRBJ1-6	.	TGTGCCACCAGCAGAGATAGGGACCTTAATTCACCCCTCCACTTT	CATSRDRDLNSPLHF
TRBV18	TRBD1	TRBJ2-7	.	TGTGCCAGCTCAGACAGGGGCCACGAGCAGTACTTC	CASSDRGHEQYF
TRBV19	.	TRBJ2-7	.	TGTGCCAGTAGTATAGGGAGGACTACCACCTACGAGCAGTACTTC	CASSIGRTTTYEQYF
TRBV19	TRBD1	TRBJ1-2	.	TGTGCCAGTAGTATAGGAGACAGGGGAGGTGGCTACACCTTC	CASSIGDRGGGYTF
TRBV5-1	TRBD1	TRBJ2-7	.	TGCGCCAGCAGCTGGGGGACAGGGAGCTCCTACGAGCAGTACTTC	CASSWGTGSSYEQYF
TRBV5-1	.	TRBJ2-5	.	TGCGCCAGCAGCGGGGGGGCAGTACAAGAGACCCAGTACTTC	CASSGGAVQETQYF
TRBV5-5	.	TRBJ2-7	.	TGTGCCAGCAGCTTGGAACTAGTCGCGGGCGAGCAGTACTTC	CASSLELVAGEQYF
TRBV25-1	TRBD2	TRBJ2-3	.	TGTGCGGCAGGGACTAGCGGGAGGGCCCAGTATTTT	CAAGTSGRAQYF
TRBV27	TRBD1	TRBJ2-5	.	TGTGCCAGCGCCAAACGACAGGGAAGGGTCCAAGAGACCCAGTACTTC	CASAKRQGRVQETQYF
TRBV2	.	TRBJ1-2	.	TGTGCCAGCAGTGCCCGGGGGTCCTCCTATGGCTACACCTTC	CASSARGSSYGYTF
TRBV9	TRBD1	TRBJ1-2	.	TGTGCCAGCAGTGGGACAGGGACCAACTATGGCTACACCTTC	CASSGTGTNYGYTF
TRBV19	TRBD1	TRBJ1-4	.	TGTGCCAGTAGTATGATCGGCACAGGGGATCCTGAAAAACTGTTTTTT	CASSMIGTGDPEKLFF